This TCR beta chain was sequenced in a study of blood T cell repertoires in COVID-19 (dated by TCRdb to about 2020). Broadly, across the study: Samples covering the acute and convalescent phases of COVID-19 were provided by collaborators in the United States, Italy and Spain. The material from the prospective study consisted of cDNA or gDNA derived from T cells, B-cell-depleted T cells, or PBMCs. Deeply sampled blood TCRbeta repertoires from subjects exposed to, actively infected with, or recovered from COVID-19 were included in the dataset. The repertoires were released in a freely available public database intended as a resource for research on the immune response to SARS-CoV-2. Samples were obtained from the ongoing ImmuneRACE study (first 160 participants) and from some 1,200 subjects provided by 6 global collaborators. A de-identified subject ID, COVID-19 status, age in years and sex were almost always included in the sample metadata. Where HLA class I and class II types were available, the types were taken from metadata supplied by the sample provider, not from assay-based typing. General study outcomes and caveats: The quantity of clinical and demographic metadata differed by source and by participant and was supplied without curation.

CDR1 and CDR2 are read off the germline V gene (reference sequence) as LNHDA and SQIVND. V is trimmed back by 6 bases and J by 5 bases, and the junction contains 6 bases that no gene match accounts for. The CDR3 measures 14 amino acids from cysteine to phenylalanine. The sequence is cut down to CDR3 DNA, 42 bases in frame from base 1. Whole blood was collected in K2EDTA tubes by collaborating institutions according to the institutions' own protocols. For TCRbeta analysis, collaborators shipped samples as frozen whole blood, isolated PBMCs, or DNA extracted from either of those sample types. TCRbeta CDR3 regions were amplified from genomic DNA by means of the immunoSEQ Assay, a bias-controlled multiplex PCR. The authors' analysis ran thus. Within the assay, amplification of reference gene primers was used to estimate how many nucleated cells each sample contained. To quantify the absolute abundance of each unique TCRbeta CDR3 rearrangement, sequence reads were collapsed and filtered. For each sample, productive Simpson clonality was calculated by taking the square root of Simpson's diversity index across productive rearrangements. The source is immuneACCESS, and TCRdb retained only in-frame sequences with V and J called. Part of the clones is not carried over; for the studies checked, unresolved V genes explain less than half of this, and the remainder is unexplained. V and J calls and clone size follow that table, whereas D and trimming were derived from the DNA. The sample records more than 85,000 clones, 81% of which are singletons. The ten most abundant clones make up about 23% of the sample.

This clone was observed a few times. Its cognate antigen has yet to be identified. No per-base quality is available; no much larger clone lies one base away. The sequence links TRBV19 to TRBJ2-1; 8 central nucleotides agree with TRBD2. This clonotype originated in an elderly man with active or convalescent COVID-19. Sample: peripheral blood. In nucleotides, the sequence is TGTGCCAGTAGATCGGGGGGGTTCCACAATGAGCAGTTCTTC. Its protein product is CASRSGGFHNEQFF.